Listed below are T cell receptor beta chains from one sample, sequenced in a study of T cell responses to AZD1222 COVID-19 vaccine. Some clones are missing from TCRdb's copy, which holds only in-frame ones; the method was immunoSEQ multiplex PCR. This table holds around 99,000 clones, about 89% found once. Sequenced here: peripheral blood, sampled 28 days after the second AZD1222 dose. The receptors were gathered from an adult who received the AZD1222 COVID-19 vaccine. CDR3s include the opening cysteine and the closing phenylalanine or tryptophan. D genes are given only for firm matches. Not every row has a clone size; where given, it reads once, few, many or a size class.

>TRBV9|TRBJ2-1|-|-
TGTGCCAGCAGCGCTCCGAGCTCCTACAATGAGCAGTTCTTC
CASSAPSSYNEQFF
>TRBV6-5|TRBJ2-1|-|TRBD1
TGTGCCAGCAGCTTAGGGGACAGGGGAAGCAATGAGCAGTTCTTC
CASSLGDRGSNEQFF
>TRBV28|TRBJ1-4|-|-
TGTGCCAGCAGCCTATTCCAGGGTAACGAAAAACTGTTTTTT
CASSLFQGNEKLFF
>TRBV27|TRBJ2-1|-|TRBD1
TGTGCCAGCAGTTTACACCACACAGCCAATACAGGGGACAATGAGCAGTTCTTC
CASSLHHTANTGDNEQFF
>TRBV9|TRBJ1-2|-|-
TGTGCCAGCAGCGTAGCCAGGACCTCTAACTATGGCTACACCTTC
CASSVARTSNYGYTF
>TRBV19|TRBJ1-2|-|-
TGTGCCAGTAGTAATCGAGGTCTCAATCACTATGGCTACACCTTC
CASSNRGLNHYGYTF
>TRBV6-5|TRBJ2-1|-|TRBD2
TGTGCCAGCAGTAGCGGCGGGGGGGCGGCTGAGCAGTTCTTC
CASSSGGGAAEQFF
>TRBV12-3/TRBV12-4|TRBJ1-2|-|-
TGTGCCAGCAGTTCGGGGGGGTACTATGGCTACACCTTC
CASSSGGYYGYTF
>TRBV28|TRBJ2-1|-|-
TGTGCCAGCAGGTCCCGGGGTTTTAATGAGCAGTTCTTC
CASRSRGFNEQFF
>TRBV27|TRBJ1-2|-|TRBD1
TGTGCCAGCAAACGGTCAGGGGGCGTGAACTATGGCTACACCTTC
CASKRSGGVNYGYTF
>TRBV5-6|TRBJ1-3|-|-
TGTGCCAGCAGCTTGGCGGCGTCTTCGGGAAACACCATATATTTT
CASSLAASSGNTIYF
>TRBV19|TRBJ1-1|-|TRBD1
TGTGCCAGTAGTGACAGGGGAAGGAACACTGAAGCTTTCTTT
CASSDRGRNTEAFF
>TRBV4-2|TRBJ1-2|-|-
TGTGCCAGCAGCCAAGATCCGGGCCAAGGGGGACGCTACACCTTC
CASSQDPGQGGRYTF
>TRBV7-2|TRBJ1-1|-|-
TGTGCCAGCAGCTTAAGGGGGGGCAACCTCCTCAGCCAGAACACTGAAGCTTTCTTT
CASSLRGGNLLSQNTEAFF
>TRBV4-2|TRBJ1-2|once|-
TGTGCCAGCAGCCCCAGTGTGCTTAGTGGATCGGCTAACTATGGCTACACCTTC
CASSPSVLSGSANYGYTF
>TRBV19|TRBJ2-7|-|TRBD1
TGTGCCAGTAGTCCTAGGACAGGGGTCCACGAGCAGTACTTC
CASSPRTGVHEQYF
>TRBV30|TRBJ1-6|-|-
TGTGCCGTTACGTGGGGGCCATTAAATAATTCACCCCTCCACTTT
CAVTWGPLNNSPLHF
>TRBV30|TRBJ1-2|few|-
TGTGCCTGGAGTTCAGCGGTTGGTGGCTACACCTTC
CAWSSAVGGYTF
>TRBV2|TRBJ2-5|-|TRBD2
TGTGCCAGCAGTGGTGGTCCGGGGGGGTTACAAGAGACCCAGTACTTC
CASSGGPGGLQETQYF
>TRBV13|TRBJ2-3|-|-
TGTGCCAGCACCCATACTAGATCTGTGGCAGATACGCAGTATTTT
CASTHTRSVADTQYF
>TRBV15|TRBJ1-2|-|-
TGTGCCACCAGCATGACTCAAGCCTATGGCTACACCTTC
CATSMTQAYGYTF
>TRBV7-6|TRBJ2-1|-|TRBD2
TGTGCCAGCAGCATCGGGACTAACGAGCAGTTCTTC
CASSIGTNEQFF
>TRBV29-1|TRBJ1-2|-|-
TGCAGCGCCCGCCACGGGGGCAGGGACCCCTCTGGCTACACCTTC
CSARHGGRDPSGYTF
>TRBV6-5|TRBJ1-2|-|-
TGTGCCAGCAGAACAGGGTTATATGGCTACACCTTC
CASRTGLYGYTF
>TRBV12-5|TRBJ1-2|-|-
TGTGCTAGTGGCTCGGGGGAGGATCTTGGTGGCTACACCTTC
CASGSGEDLGGYTF
>TRBV7-3|TRBJ2-1|few|TRBD2
TGTGCCAGCAGCCCACGGGGGGGCCTCTACAATGAGCAGTTCTTC
CASSPRGGLYNEQFF